Presented here are 27 T cell receptor beta chains from one specimen sequenced in a study of blood T cell repertoires in COVID-19 (dated by TCRdb to about 2020). Library prep was done by the immunoSEQ multiplex PCR assay. TCRdb mirrors the immuneACCESS table, restricted to in-frame sequences. Some clones are absent from its copies; in checked studies, under half trace to an unresolved V gene, and the reason for the others is unknown. The sample table holds 100,000 to 150,000 clones, of which 60% to 85% were seen once. Around 6.6% of the sample comes from the top ten. Sequenced: peripheral blood. All receptors come from a man between 65 and 79 years old with acute or convalescent COVID-19.

In regard to this clone: Other DNA sequences in this specimen translate into the identical CDR3. V is TRBV30 and J is TRBJ2-1, with D unresolved. The germline V and J ends were trimmed by 5 bases and 4 bases, with 6 bases remaining between them. Germline V gene data show CDR1 as GTSNPN and CDR2 as SVGIG (reference sequence). CDR3 length: 11 residues. CDR3 region: CAWSRYNEQFF. The CDR3 nucleotides read TGTGCCTGGTCCCGTTACAATGAGCAGTTCTTC.

This chain joins TRBV4-3 and TRBJ1-1, with D unresolved. V lost 2 bases, J lost 5 bases, and 21 bases lay in between. The CDR3 is 17 residues long. Germline V CDR1 and CDR2: LGHNA, YSLEER. The CDR3 sequence is CASSQSTRTRSSTEAFF. The CDR3 DNA reads TGCGCCAGCAGCCAATCTACTAGGACGCGGTCGAGTACTGAAGCTTTCTTT.

A few counts support this clone. The chain combines TRBV28 with TRBJ2-5; 11 positions match TRBD2. The length of the CDR3 is 16 residues. V shed 5 bases, J shed 4 bases, and the junction held 9 bases outside the gene matches. Looked up from germline, CDR1 is MDHEN and CDR2 is SYDVKM. The CDR3 coding sequence is TGTGCCAGCAGTCAACTAGCGGGGGCTTCCATAGAGACCCAGTACTTC. Its translation is CASSQLAGASIETQYF.

The chain employs TRBV27 and TRBJ1-5, with TRBD1 as a possible D gene (6 bases). The V and J ends lost 3 bases and 7 bases respectively, with 13 bases between them. The CDR3 extends over 14 amino acids. Germline V gives CDR1 MNHEY, CDR2 SMNVEV (reference sequence). CDR3 protein: CASSLGRGDQPQHF. The DNA of the CDR3 is TGTGCCAGCAGTTTGGGGAGGGGGGACCAGCCCCAGCATTTT.

The V call is TRBV12-3 or TRBV12-4, the J call TRBJ1-2, with 10 nucleotides matching TRBD1. The CDR3 runs 12 residues. V lost 3 bases, J lost 13 bases, and 5 bases stayed unmatched. Here the CDR3 DNA reads TGTGCCAGCAGTTTTGGACAGGGGGTTCGCACCTTC. Protein sequence: CASSFGQGVRTF.

The V call is TRBV5-5, the J call TRBJ1-1, with TRBD1 as a possible D gene (6 bases). Germline V lookup: CDR1 SGHKS, CDR2 YYEKEE (reference sequence). This CDR3 region has 15 residues. The V end lost 4 bases, the J end lost 4 bases, and 17 bases lay between the germline ends. Here the CDR3 reads CASSTRIGGSTEAFF. CDR3 DNA: TGTGCCAGCAGCACCCGGATAGGGGGTTCCACTGAAGCTTTCTTT.

The chain employs TRBV28 and TRBJ1-4, with 7 bases aligning to TRBD1. CDR1 and CDR2 from the germline V gene are MDHEN and SYDVKM. The length of the CDR3 is 14 residues. Losses at the gene ends were 7 bases for V and 8 bases for J; bases not matched to a gene: 10. CDR3 loop: CASMIRGVREKLFF. The CDR3 coding sequence is TGTGCCAGCATGATCAGGGGGGTTAGGGAAAAACTGTTTTTT.

The chain employs TRBV6-6 and TRBJ2-5; a possible D gene is TRBD2 (6 bases). Trimming removed 5 bases from V and 3 bases from J, with 25 bases in between. CDR3 length: 18 amino acids. Germline V lookup: CDR1 MNHNY, CDR2 SVGAGI (reference sequence). The CDR3 is CASSPIGLERLEEETQYF. The CDR3 region has the DNA TGTGCCAGCAGTCCCATCGGGCTGGAACGACTAGAAGAAGAGACCCAGTACTTC.

This chain uses TRBV4-1 with TRBJ1-5; 7 bases fit TRBD1. The CDR3 consists of 15 residues. CDR1 is MGHRA and CDR2 is YSYEKL in the germline V gene. J lost 4 bases, V lost 2 bases, and 5 bases had no gene match. The CDR3 region has the DNA TGCGCCAGCAGCCAATTTTTGACAGGGAATCAGCCCCAGCATTTT. Translating gives CASSQFLTGNQPQHF.

The chain combines TRBV27 with TRBJ2-7; a possible D gene is TRBD1 (6 bases). Trimming shortened V by 5 bases and J by 0 bases, and 14 bases separated the two germline ends. Germline CDR1 and CDR2: MNHEY and SMNVEV (reference sequence). This CDR3 contains 15 residues. CDR3 coding DNA: TGTGCCAGCAGTGAAAGGACAGACAGCTCCTACGAGCAGTACTTC. It yields the protein CASSERTDSSYEQYF.

This chain links TRBV12-3 or TRBV12-4 with TRBJ2-3; TRBD1 matches 9 bases. V lost 4 bases to trimming and J lost 11 bases; unmatched junction nucleotides: 4. The CDR3 extends over 12 amino acids. For the CDR3, the DNA is TGTGCCAGCAGTTCCCCGGGACAGGGGCAGTATTTT. The encoded protein is CASSSPGQGQYF.

The rearrangement uses TRBV28 and TRBJ1-1; 7 positions agree with TRBD1. Losses at the gene ends were 5 bases for V and 7 bases for J; bases not matched to a gene: 19. The CDR3 extends over 17 amino acids. Germline CDR1 and CDR2: MDHEN and SYDVKM. For the CDR3, the DNA is TGTGCCAGCAGTCCCTATCCACAGGGGTCGTGGAGGTATGAAGCTTTCTTT. Its protein is CASSPYPQGSWRYEAFF.

V usage is TRBV5-6 and J usage is TRBJ2-7; TRBD1 matches at 8 bases. This CDR3 spans 15 amino acids. Germline V gene sequence: CDR1 SGHDT, CDR2 YYEEEE. V lost 3 bases to trimming and J lost 4 bases; unmatched junction nucleotides: 9. CDR3 DNA: TGTGCCAGCAGCTCGGGACAGGAAGTCAGGTACGAGCAGTACTTC. It yields the protein CASSSGQEVRYEQYF.

This clone was detected only once. The chain joins TRBV2 to TRBJ1-6, with 8 bases aligning to TRBD1. With V trimmed by 7 bases and J by 5 bases, 10 bases remained unmatched. Germline CDR1 is SNHLY and CDR2 is FYNNEI. The CDR3 length is 16 residues. CDR3 sequence reads: CASTQGQGSNNSPLHF. CDR3 in DNA: TGTGCCAGCACTCAAGGACAGGGCTCTAATAATTCACCCCTCCACTTT.

This clone was seen many times. This CDR3 reads CASSLAEQGNYEQYF. For the CDR3, the DNA is TGCGCCAGCAGCTTGGCCGAGCAGGGAAACTACGAGCAGTACTTC. The chain links TRBV5-1 to TRBJ2-7, with D perhaps matching TRBD1 (5 bases). There are 15 residues in the CDR3. From germline, CDR1 is SGHRS and CDR2 YFSETQ. Trimming removed 0 bases from V and 3 bases from J, with 13 bases in between.

The chain links TRBV7-2 to TRBJ1-1; D gene unclear. Germline values: CDR1 SGHTA, CDR2 FQGNSA. The CDR3 contains 13 residues. V was clipped by 3 bases and J by 1 base, with 6 bases between them. CDR3 in amino acids: CASSFAENTEAFF. The CDR3 DNA follows: TGTGCCAGCAGCTTCGCAGAGAACACTGAAGCTTTCTTT.

The CDR3, as DNA: TGTGCCAGTAGTTTACGGACAGGGGCCCTCCACTTT. Translating gives CASSLRTGALHF. The V and J genes are TRBV19 and TRBJ1-6; 9 bases map to TRBD1. The V segment lost 5 bases and the J segment 14 bases; nucleotides outside the gene matches: 4. Germline loops: CDR1 LNHDA, CDR2 SQIVND (reference sequence). CDR3 length: 12 amino acids.

The chain recombines TRBV9 with TRBJ2-3, with D possibly TRBD2 on 6 matching bases. Trimming pared 4 bases from V and 2 bases from J, leaving 17 bases between. Germline CDR1 reads SGDLS; CDR2 reads YYNGEE. The CDR3 is made up of 16 amino acids. The CDR3 sequence: CASSRRGSGNTDTQYF. CDR3 nucleotide sequence: TGTGCCAGCAGCCGTCGGGGGAGCGGCAACACAGATACGCAGTATTTT.

This clone has only one observation. The chain is built from TRBV24-1 and TRBJ2-1, with a weak D call TRBD2 (7 bases). The V end was cut by 1 base, the J end by 5 bases, with 14 bases between. In germline, CDR1 is KGHDR, CDR2 SFDVKD. The CDR3 has 16 residues. The CDR3 protein is CATSDFRGAQDNEQFF. The CDR3 DNA sequence: TGTGCCACCAGTGATTTCCGGGGGGCCCAAGACAATGAGCAGTTCTTC.

The genes are TRBV5-8 and TRBJ1-3; D remains unclear. Trimming took off 0 bases at V and 0 bases at J, with 10 bases between the two ends. The CDR3 length is 16 residues. From germline, CDR1 is SGHTS and CDR2 YDEGEE. In nucleotides, the CDR3 is TGTGCCAGCAGCTTGGTGGTAGGGAGCTCTGGAAACACCATATATTTT. Encoded protein: CASSLVVGSSGNTIYF.

CDR3 DNA sequence: TGTGCCAGCAGCGCGGCCGGGACAGGGACCCATGGCTACACCTTC. This sequence encodes CASSAAGTGTHGYTF. The rearrangement joins TRBV9 to TRBJ1-2; 9 nucleotides agree with TRBD1. V trimming: 3 bases; J trimming: 6 bases; junction bases outside the gene matches: 9. Germline lookup yields CDR1 SGDLS and CDR2 YYNGEE. This CDR3 is built from 15 residues. Full variable domain (remainder filled in from reference TRBV9 and TRBJ1-2): DSGVTQTPKHLITATGQRVTLRCSPRSGDLSVYWYQQSLDQGLQFLIQYYNGEERAKGNILERFSAQQFPDLHSELNLSSLELGDSALYFCASSAAGTGTHGYTFGSGTRLTVV.

The gene calls are TRBV19 and TRBJ1-5; unclear D gene. Looked up from germline, CDR1 is LNHDA and CDR2 is SQIVND (reference sequence). Trimming shortened V by 2 bases and J by 4 bases, and 6 bases separated the two germline ends. The CDR3 covers 13 residues. The DNA of the CDR3 is TGTGCCAGTAGTATAAAACAGAATCAGCCCCAGCATTTT. It codes for CASSIKQNQPQHF.

The chain combines TRBV18 with TRBJ1-3; TRBD1 might be the D (5 bases). CDR3 length: 15 residues. From germline, CDR1 is KGHSH and CDR2 LQKENI. The V end lost 2 bases, the J end lost 0 bases, and 8 bases lay between the germline ends. The DNA of the CDR3 is TGTGCCAGCTCACCAGGGGGGGGCTCTGGAAACACCATATATTTT. Translated, it gives CASSPGGGSGNTIYF.

This chain connects TRBV4-2 to TRBJ2-1; 8 nucleotides agree with TRBD2. The trim removed 0 bases at V and 3 bases at J, leaving 16 bases unmatched. The germline CDR1 and CDR2 sequences are LGHNA and YNFKEQ. The CDR3 spans 20 residues. The DNA of the CDR3 is TGTGCCAGCAGCCAAGAGGGGCTTCGAGAAGCGGGGGTACACTACAATGAGCAGTTCTTC. Its translation is CASSQEGLREAGVHYNEQFF.

The rearrangement uses TRBV30 and TRBJ2-5; no definite D call. From germline, CDR1 is GTSNPN and CDR2 SVGIG (reference sequence). V was trimmed by 0 bases and J by 5 bases, leaving 10 bases between them. The CDR3 runs 13 residues. The CDR3 DNA sequence: TGTGCCTGGAGTGTACCCAGCAGGGAGACCCAGTACTTC. It translates to CAWSVPSRETQYF. Full variable domain (remainder filled in from reference TRBV30 and TRBJ2-5): SQTIHQWPATLVQPVGSPLSLECTVEGTSNPNLYWYRQAAGRGLQLLFYSVGIGQISSEVPQNLSASRPQDRQFILSSKKLLLSDSGFYLCAWSVPSRETQYFGPGTRLLVL.

The chain uses TRBV6-5 and TRBJ2-7; weak D call: TRBD1 (5 bases). Trimming removed 6 bases from V and 2 bases from J, with 17 bases in between. Germline V gene sequence: CDR1 MNHEY, CDR2 SVGAGI. The length of the CDR3 is 15 residues. The CDR3 sequence: CASRYERAQAYEQYF. The DNA for the CDR3 is TGTGCCAGCAGATACGAAAGGGCACAGGCCTACGAGCAGTACTTC.

V usage is TRBV7-8 and J usage is TRBJ1-5, with D hard to call. There are 13 residues in the CDR3. Germline V gene data show CDR1 as SGHVS and CDR2 as FQNEAQ. Trimming stripped 2 bases from V and 5 bases from J, with 7 bases between. CDR3 nucleotide sequence: TGTGCCAGCAGCTTACACGGGGATCAGCCCCAGCATTTT. It translates to CASSLHGDQPQHF.